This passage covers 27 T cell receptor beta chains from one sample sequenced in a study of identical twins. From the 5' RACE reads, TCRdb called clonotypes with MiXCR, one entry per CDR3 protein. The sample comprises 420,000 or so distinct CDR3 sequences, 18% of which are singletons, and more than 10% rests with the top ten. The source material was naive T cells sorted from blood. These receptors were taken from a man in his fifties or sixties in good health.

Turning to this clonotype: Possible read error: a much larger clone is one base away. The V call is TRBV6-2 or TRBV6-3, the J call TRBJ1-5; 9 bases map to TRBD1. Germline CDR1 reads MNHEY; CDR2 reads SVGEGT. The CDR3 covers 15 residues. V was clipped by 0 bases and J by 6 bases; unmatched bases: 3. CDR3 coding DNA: TGTGCCAGCAGTTACTCGGGACAGGGAAGTCAGCCCCAGCATTTT. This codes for CASSYSGQGSQPQHF.

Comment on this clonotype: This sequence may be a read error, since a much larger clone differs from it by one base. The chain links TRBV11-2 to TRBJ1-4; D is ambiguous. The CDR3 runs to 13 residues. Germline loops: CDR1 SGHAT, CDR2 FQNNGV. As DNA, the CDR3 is TGTGCCAGCAGCTTAGGGGATAATGAAAAACTGATTTTT. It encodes CASSLGDNEKLIF.

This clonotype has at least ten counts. The CDR3 nucleotides are TGTGCCAGCAGTTGGACCGACAGTCAAGAGACCCAGTACTTC. This sequence encodes CASSWTDSQETQYF. The chain links TRBV6-2 or TRBV6-3 to TRBJ2-5; D is perhaps TRBD1 (5 bases). Germline V gene data show CDR1 as MNHEY and CDR2 as SVGEGT. Trimming removed 4 bases at V and 2 bases at J, with 11 bases between. There are 14 residues in the CDR3.

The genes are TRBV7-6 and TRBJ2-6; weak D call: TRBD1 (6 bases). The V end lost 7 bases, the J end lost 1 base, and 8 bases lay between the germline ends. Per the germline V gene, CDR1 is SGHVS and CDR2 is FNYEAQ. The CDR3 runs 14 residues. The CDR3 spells CASITGSGANVLTF. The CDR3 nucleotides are TGTGCCAGCATTACAGGGTCTGGGGCCAACGTCCTGACTTTC.

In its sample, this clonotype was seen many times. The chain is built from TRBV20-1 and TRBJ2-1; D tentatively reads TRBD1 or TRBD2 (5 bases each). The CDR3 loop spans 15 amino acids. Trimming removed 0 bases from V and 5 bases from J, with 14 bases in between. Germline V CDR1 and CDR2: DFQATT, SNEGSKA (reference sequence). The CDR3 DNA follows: TGCAGTGCTAGAGATCTGGGACCTCAAGACAATGAGCAGTTCTTC. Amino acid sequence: CSARDLGPQDNEQFF.

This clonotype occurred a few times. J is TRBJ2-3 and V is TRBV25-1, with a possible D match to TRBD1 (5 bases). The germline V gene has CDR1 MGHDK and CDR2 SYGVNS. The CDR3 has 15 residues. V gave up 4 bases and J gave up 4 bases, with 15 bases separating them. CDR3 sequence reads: CASSALGVEPDTQYF. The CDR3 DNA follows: TGTGCCAGCAGTGCTTTAGGGGTTGAACCAGATACGCAGTATTTT.

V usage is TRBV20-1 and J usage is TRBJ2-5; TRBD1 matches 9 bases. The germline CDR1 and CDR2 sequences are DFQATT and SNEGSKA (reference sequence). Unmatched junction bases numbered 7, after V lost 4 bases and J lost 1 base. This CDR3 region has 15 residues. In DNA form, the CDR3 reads TGCAGTGCTACAAAGACAGGGGGAATCCAAGAGACCCAGTACTTC. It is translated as CSATKTGGIQETQYF.

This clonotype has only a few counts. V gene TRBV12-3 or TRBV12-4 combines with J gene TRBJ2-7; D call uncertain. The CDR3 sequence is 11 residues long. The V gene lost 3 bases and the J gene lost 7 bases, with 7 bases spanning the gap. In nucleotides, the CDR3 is TGTGCCAGCAGTTTCATCGGAGAGCAGTACTTC. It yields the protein CASSFIGEQYF.

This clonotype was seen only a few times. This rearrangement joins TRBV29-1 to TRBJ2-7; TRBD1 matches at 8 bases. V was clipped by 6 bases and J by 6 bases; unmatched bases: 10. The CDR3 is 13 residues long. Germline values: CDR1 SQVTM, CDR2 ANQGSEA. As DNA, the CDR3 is TGCAGCGTCGGTACCGGGACAGGCTCCGAGCAGTACTTC. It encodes CSVGTGTGSEQYF.

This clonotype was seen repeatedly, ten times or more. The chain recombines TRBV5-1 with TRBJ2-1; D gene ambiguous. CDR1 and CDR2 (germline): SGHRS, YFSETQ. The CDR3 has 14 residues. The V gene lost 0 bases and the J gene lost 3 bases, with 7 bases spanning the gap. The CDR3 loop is CASSLAQIYNEQFF. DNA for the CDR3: TGCGCCAGCAGCTTGGCCCAGATCTACAATGAGCAGTTCTTC.

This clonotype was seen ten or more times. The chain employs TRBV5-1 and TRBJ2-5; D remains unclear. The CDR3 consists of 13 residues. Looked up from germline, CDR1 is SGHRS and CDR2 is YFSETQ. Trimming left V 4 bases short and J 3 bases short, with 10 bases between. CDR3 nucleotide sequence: TGCGCCAGCAGCGGTGACTTAAAAGAGACCCAGTACTTC. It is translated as CASSGDLKETQYF.

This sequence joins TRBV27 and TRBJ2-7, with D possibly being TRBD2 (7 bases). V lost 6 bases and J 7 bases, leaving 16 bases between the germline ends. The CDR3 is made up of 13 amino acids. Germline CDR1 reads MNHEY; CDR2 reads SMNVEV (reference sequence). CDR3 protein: CASRGGRGVEQYF. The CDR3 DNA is TGTGCCAGCAGAGGGGGGAGGGGGGTAGAGCAGTACTTC.

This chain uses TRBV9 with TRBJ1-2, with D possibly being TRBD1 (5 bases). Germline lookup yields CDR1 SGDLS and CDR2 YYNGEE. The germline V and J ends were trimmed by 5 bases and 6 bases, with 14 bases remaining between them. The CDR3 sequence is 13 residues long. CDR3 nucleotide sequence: TGTGCCAGCAGTCCCTTCGACAGAGATGGCTACACCTTC. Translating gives CASSPFDRDGYTF. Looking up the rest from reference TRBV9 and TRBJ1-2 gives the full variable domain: DSGVTQTPKHLITATGQRVTLRCSPRSGDLSVYWYQQSLDQGLQFLIQYYNGEERAKGNILERFSAQQFPDLHSELNLSSLELGDSALYFCASSPFDRDGYTFGSGTRLTVV.

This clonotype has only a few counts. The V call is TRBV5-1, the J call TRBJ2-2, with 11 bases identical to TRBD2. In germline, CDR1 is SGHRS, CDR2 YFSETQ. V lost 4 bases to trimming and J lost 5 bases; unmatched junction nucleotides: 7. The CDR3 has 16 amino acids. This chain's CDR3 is CASSRPGTSGTGELFF. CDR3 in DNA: TGCGCCAGCAGCCGCCCCGGGACTAGCGGAACCGGGGAGCTGTTTTTT.

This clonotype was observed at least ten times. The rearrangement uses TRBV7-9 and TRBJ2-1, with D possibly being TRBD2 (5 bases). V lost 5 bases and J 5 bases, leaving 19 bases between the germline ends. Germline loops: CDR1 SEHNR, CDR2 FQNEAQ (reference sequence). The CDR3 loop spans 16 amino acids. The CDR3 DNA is TGTGCCAGCAGCGACCCTGGAGGTCCACCACACAATGAGCAGTTCTTC. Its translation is CASSDPGGPPHNEQFF.

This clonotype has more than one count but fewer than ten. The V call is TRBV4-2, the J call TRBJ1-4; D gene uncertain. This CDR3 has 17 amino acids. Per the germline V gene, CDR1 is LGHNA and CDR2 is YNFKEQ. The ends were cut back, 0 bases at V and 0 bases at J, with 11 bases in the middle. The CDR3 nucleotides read TGTGCCAGCAGCCAAGAGGGTCTACAGACAACTAATGAAAAACTGTTTTTT. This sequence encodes CASSQEGLQTTNEKLFF.

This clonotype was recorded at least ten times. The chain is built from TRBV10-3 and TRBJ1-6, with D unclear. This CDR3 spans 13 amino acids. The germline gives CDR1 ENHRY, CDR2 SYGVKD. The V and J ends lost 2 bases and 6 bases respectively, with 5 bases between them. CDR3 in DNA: TGTGCCATCAGTGAGGGATTTAATTCACCCCTCCACTTT. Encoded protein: CAISEGFNSPLHF.

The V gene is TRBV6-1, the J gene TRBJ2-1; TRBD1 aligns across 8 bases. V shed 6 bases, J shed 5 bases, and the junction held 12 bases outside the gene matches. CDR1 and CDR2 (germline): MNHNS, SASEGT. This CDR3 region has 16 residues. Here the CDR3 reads CASRMGDRGYDNEQFF. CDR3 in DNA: TGTGCCAGCAGGATGGGTGACAGGGGTTATGACAATGAGCAGTTCTTC.

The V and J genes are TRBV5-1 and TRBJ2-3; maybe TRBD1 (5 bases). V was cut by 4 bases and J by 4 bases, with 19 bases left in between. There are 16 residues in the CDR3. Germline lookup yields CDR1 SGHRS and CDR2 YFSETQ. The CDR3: CASSHLIRRGPDTQYF. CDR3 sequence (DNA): TGCGCCAGCAGCCATCTCATCCGTAGGGGCCCAGATACGCAGTATTTT.

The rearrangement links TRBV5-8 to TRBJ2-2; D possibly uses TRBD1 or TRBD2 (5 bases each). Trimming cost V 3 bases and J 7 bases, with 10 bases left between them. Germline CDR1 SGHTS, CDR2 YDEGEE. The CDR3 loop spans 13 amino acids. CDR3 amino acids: CASSWDRGGELFF. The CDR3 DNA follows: TGTGCCAGCAGCTGGGACCGGGGCGGGGAGCTGTTTTTT.

The CDR3 coding sequence is TGTGCCAGCAGTCCGGCTAGGGCGGATACGCAGTATTTT. Amino acids: CASSPARADTQYF. The chain uses TRBV27 and TRBJ2-3; D is unresolved. V lost 5 bases, J lost 6 bases, and 12 bases lay in between. CDR3 length: 13 amino acids. The germline gives CDR1 MNHEY, CDR2 SMNVEV (reference sequence).

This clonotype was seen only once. CDR3 sequence reads: CSASGSSNNEQFF. In nucleotides, the CDR3 is TGCAGTGCTAGCGGGAGCAGCAACAATGAGCAGTTCTTC. V gene TRBV20-1 combines with J gene TRBJ2-1; D perhaps matches TRBD2 (6 bases). The germline V and J ends were trimmed by 3 bases and 5 bases, with 11 bases remaining between them. Germline CDR1 and CDR2: DFQATT and SNEGSKA (reference sequence). This CDR3 region has 13 residues.

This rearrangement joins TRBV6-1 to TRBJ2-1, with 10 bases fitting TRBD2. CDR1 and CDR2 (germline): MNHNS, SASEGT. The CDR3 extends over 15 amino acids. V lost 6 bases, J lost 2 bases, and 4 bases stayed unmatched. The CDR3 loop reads CASSRTSGTYNEQFF. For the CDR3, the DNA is TGTGCCAGCAGCCGGACTAGCGGTACCTACAATGAGCAGTTCTTC.

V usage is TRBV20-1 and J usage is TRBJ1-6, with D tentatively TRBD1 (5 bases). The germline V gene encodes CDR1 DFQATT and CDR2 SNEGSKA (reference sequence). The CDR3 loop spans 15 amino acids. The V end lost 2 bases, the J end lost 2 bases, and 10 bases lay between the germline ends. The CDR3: CSARPREPYNSPLHF. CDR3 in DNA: TGCAGTGCTAGACCCAGGGAACCCTATAATTCACCCCTCCACTTT.

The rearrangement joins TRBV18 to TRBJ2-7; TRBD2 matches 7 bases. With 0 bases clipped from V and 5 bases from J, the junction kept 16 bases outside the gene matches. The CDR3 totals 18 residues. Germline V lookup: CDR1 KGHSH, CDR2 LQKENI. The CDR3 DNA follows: TGTGCCAGCTCACCACCAGGCTGGGAGGGAACTAGTAGTGACGAGCAGTACTTC. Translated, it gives CASSPPGWEGTSSDEQYF.

CDR3 coding DNA: TGCGCCAGCAGCCGGGACAGCGGTGAGCAGTTCTTC. Translating gives CASSRDSGEQFF. This chain uses TRBV10-2 with TRBJ2-1; TRBD1 agrees at 7 bases. J was trimmed by 9 bases and V by 6 bases; bases with no gene match: 5. CDR1 is WSHSY, CDR2 SAAADI, per germline. This CDR3 spans 12 amino acids.

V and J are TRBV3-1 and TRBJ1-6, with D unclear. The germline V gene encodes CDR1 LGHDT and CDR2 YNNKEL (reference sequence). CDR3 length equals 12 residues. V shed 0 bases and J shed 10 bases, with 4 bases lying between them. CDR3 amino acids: CASSQEASPLHF. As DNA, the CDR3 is TGTGCCAGCAGCCAAGAAGCCTCACCCCTCCACTTT.